The rows below give T cell receptor beta chains drawn from one sample of a study of tumor-infiltrating lymphocytes in primary liver carcinoma. TCRdb called the multiplex PCR reads again in MiXCR, with one record for every CDR3 protein. The sample gives approximately 110,000 distinct CDR3 sequences, roughly four fifths of which show up once; approximately 20% is in the top ten. Input material: liver tumor tissue from sampling region 3. These receptors all come from a man in his forties with primary liver carcinoma and hepatitis B virus infection. The CDR3 runs from the conserved cysteine through the conserved F or W. A D gene is named only where the DNA matches it firmly. Clone size, where shown, is once, few, many, or a class for clones that have expanded.

CDR3nt: TGTAGCGTTGCCCCTTGGGGGGCCAACTACGAGGAGTACTTC
CDR3aa: CSVAPWGANYEEYF
abundance: -
d_gene: -
j_gene: TRBJ2-7
v_gene: TRBV29-1

CDR3nt: TGCGTCAGCAGCCAAGTCTCAAGCGGCGTCTACGAGCAGTACTTC
CDR3aa: CVSSQVSSGVYEQYF
abundance: -
d_gene: -
j_gene: TRBJ2-7
v_gene: TRBV4-1

CDR3nt: TGTGTCAGCAGTCCAAGGACACGGACGATCGACTACACCTTC
CDR3aa: CVSSPRTRTIDYTF
abundance: -
d_gene: -
j_gene: TRBJ1-2
v_gene: TRBV6-6

CDR3nt: TGCAGCGTTGAAGCTGAGGGGAGGACCCAGTACTTC
CDR3aa: CSVEAEGRTQYF
abundance: -
d_gene: -
j_gene: TRBJ2-5
v_gene: TRBV29-1

CDR3nt: TGTGCCAGCAGCTTAGTAATCTGTGGCGGGAGCCATACGAACACCGTGGAGCTGTTTTTT
CDR3aa: CASSLVICGGSHTNTVELFF
abundance: -
d_gene: TRBD2
j_gene: TRBJ2-2
v_gene: TRBV5-6

CDR3nt: TGTGCCAACAGCCCATCACCGGGGAGGAGCCAAAAGACCCAGTACTTC
CDR3aa: CANSPSPGRSQKTQYF
abundance: -
d_gene: -
j_gene: TRBJ2-5
v_gene: TRBV28

CDR3nt: TGTGCCTGTAGCGTTACCGGGACGGGAGGTGGCTACACCTTC
CDR3aa: CACSVTGTGGGYTF
abundance: -
d_gene: -
j_gene: TRBJ1-2
v_gene: TRBV19

CDR3nt: TGCGGCGTTGGGACTACCGCGGCGAACACCGGGGAGCTCTTTTTT
CDR3aa: CGVGTTAANTGELFF
abundance: -
d_gene: TRBD2
j_gene: TRBJ2-2
v_gene: TRBV29-1

CDR3nt: TGTAGCGTTGGGATACAGGGGTACCAGCAGTACTTC
CDR3aa: CSVGIQGYQQYF
abundance: -
d_gene: TRBD1
j_gene: TRBJ2-7
v_gene: TRBV29-1

CDR3nt: TGTGCCAGCAGCTTGCAGGGAGTAACAGATACGCAGTATTTT
CDR3aa: CASSLQGVTDTQYF
abundance: -
d_gene: -
j_gene: TRBJ2-3
v_gene: TRBV5-6

CDR3nt: TGTGCCAGCAGTTACATGGCCTACGAGCAGTACTTC
CDR3aa: CASSYMAYEQYF
abundance: once
d_gene: -
j_gene: TRBJ2-7
v_gene: TRBV12-3/TRBV12-4

CDR3nt: TGTGTCAGCATCCGAGACATAGCGGGCGCCTACGAGCAGTACTTC
CDR3aa: CVSIRDIAGAYEQYF
abundance: -
d_gene: TRBD2
j_gene: TRBJ2-7
v_gene: TRBV12-3/TRBV12-4

CDR3nt: TGTGCCAGCAGTGGGGGCGGCTTAATCGGTGAAGCTTTCTTT
CDR3aa: CASSGGGLIGEAFF
abundance: many
d_gene: -
j_gene: TRBJ1-1
v_gene: TRBV28

CDR3nt: TGTGCCAGCAGCTTAGGCGTTTCGAATAATGGGCAGTTCTTC
CDR3aa: CASSLGVSNNGQFF
abundance: -
d_gene: -
j_gene: TRBJ2-1
v_gene: TRBV11-3

CDR3nt: TGTGCCAGCACAAAAGCAGTTGAGCAATACTTC
CDR3aa: CASTKAVEQYF
abundance: -
d_gene: -
j_gene: TRBJ2-7
v_gene: TRBV11-2

CDR3nt: TGTGCCAGCAGCGAGGGGTCTAGCAGGAGCTATGAGCAGTTCTTC
CDR3aa: CASSEGSSRSYEQFF
abundance: -
d_gene: -
j_gene: TRBJ2-1
v_gene: TRBV9